These T cell receptor beta chains were read from a single sample in a study of blood T cell repertoires in COVID-19. Sequencing used immunoSEQ multiplex PCR; TCRdb keeps in-frame clones, though not all of them. The table has around 120,000 clones, approximately 84% seen once. The specimen was peripheral blood. The source is a man aged 70 or older with active or convalescent COVID-19. The CDR3 runs from the conserved cysteine through the conserved F or W. The order of the fields is V gene, CDR3 length, D gene, J gene, clone size, CDR3 DNA, CDR3 protein. A D gene is named only where the DNA matches it firmly. Some rows mark clone size as missing; the rest say once, few, many or name a class of expanded clone.

TRBV11-3	16	TRBD2	TRBJ2-1	.	TGTGCCAGCAGCTCACCAAACTCTTGGGGGGGGTATGAGCAGTTCTTC	CASSSPNSWGGYEQFF
TRBV21-1	14	.	TRBJ1-5	.	TGTGCCAGCAGCTACATTTTAACAGATCAGCCCCAGCATTTT	CASSYILTDQPQHF
TRBV28	17	TRBD1	TRBJ1-3	.	TGTGCCAGCAGTACCTTACAGGGGGGTATCTCTGGAAACACCATATATTTT	CASSTLQGGISGNTIYF
TRBV5-4	15	TRBD1	TRBJ1-4	.	TGTGCCAGCAGCGACGCAGGGGGTTCAAATGAAAAACTGTTTTTT	CASSDAGGSNEKLFF
TRBV7-2	14	TRBD1	TRBJ1-2	.	TGTGCCAGCAGCTTTAACGCAGGGGGCAGTGGCTACACCTTC	CASSFNAGGSGYTF
TRBV6-2/TRBV6-3	16	.	TRBJ1-5	.	TGTGCCAGCAGTTACTCGAACAGCTATAGCAATCAGCCCCAGCATTTT	CASSYSNSYSNQPQHF
TRBV5-1	15	TRBD1	TRBJ2-1	.	TGCGCCAGCAGCCCGGACAGGGGGACCTACAATGAGCAGTTCTTC	CASSPDRGTYNEQFF
TRBV18	13	.	TRBJ1-6	few	TGTGCCAGCTCACCCAACGGGGATTCACCCCTCCACTTT	CASSPNGDSPLHF
TRBV20-1	17	TRBD1	TRBJ1-1	.	TGCAGTGCTAGTTTTCGCGGGACAGGGATCTTAATGGCTGAAGCTTTCTTT	CSASFRGTGILMAEAFF
TRBV5-6	12	.	TRBJ2-7	few	TGTGCCAGCAGCTGGAGAGGGGGCGAGCAGTACTTC	CASSWRGGEQYF
TRBV4-1	15	.	TRBJ2-1	few	TGCGCCAGCAGCCAAGGAGTACTAGCCGACAATGAGCAGTTCTTC	CASSQGVLADNEQFF
TRBV4-1	14	.	TRBJ2-1	.	TGCGCCAGCAGCCACCCCCGTCCCCTCAATGAGCAGTTCTTC	CASSHPRPLNEQFF
TRBV19	16	TRBD1	TRBJ1-5	.	TGTGCCAGGAACTCCCAGGACAGGGATGGCAATCAGCCCCAGCATTTT	CARNSQDRDGNQPQHF
TRBV9	16	.	TRBJ1-3	.	TGTGCCAGCAGCCCCTCGGAGGTGGTTTCTGGAAACACCATATATTTT	CASSPSEVVSGNTIYF
TRBV5-4	18	.	TRBJ2-2	once	TGTGCCAGCAGCTCCTCGGGGGGACAGGACTTTATCACCGGGGAGCTGTTTTTT	CASSSSGGQDFITGELFF
TRBV6-5	12	TRBD1	TRBJ2-5	.	TGTGCCAGTACAGGGGGCAGGGAGACCCAGTACTTC	CASTGGRETQYF
TRBV6-2/TRBV6-3	12	.	TRBJ2-3	once	TGTGCCAGCAGCGGGCCCACAGATACGCAGTATTTT	CASSGPTDTQYF
TRBV6-5	14	.	TRBJ1-6	.	TGTGCCAGCGGGGGGGAGGGGTCATATTCACCCCTCCACTTT	CASGGEGSYSPLHF
TRBV19	13	.	TRBJ2-1	once	TGTGCCAGTAGTGGACAGCTATACAATGAGCAGTTCTTC	CASSGQLYNEQFF
TRBV7-3	16	TRBD2	TRBJ2-1	few	TGTGCCAGCAGCCCACGGGCGGGGGGGCCCCGCGATGAGCAGTTCTTC	CASSPRAGGPRDEQFF
TRBV28	18	.	TRBJ1-3	.	TGTGCCAGCACTTTATCGAACCCCCTGTTTAGCTCTGGAAACACCATATATTTT	CASTLSNPLFSSGNTIYF
TRBV7-9	14	TRBD2	TRBJ2-7	.	TGTGCCAGCAGCTCGGGACTAGCGGAGCACGAGCAGTACTTC	CASSSGLAEHEQYF
TRBV7-3	13	TRBD1	TRBJ2-7	.	TGTGCCAGCAGCGTAAGACAGGGGACCGAGCAGTACTTC	CASSVRQGTEQYF
TRBV6-5	13	.	TRBJ1-6	.	TGTGCCAGCAGGGACAGAGTCGGTTCACCCCTCCACTTT	CASRDRVGSPLHF
TRBV7-2	16	TRBD1	TRBJ1-2	.	TGTGCCAGCAGCTTAGCGCCGACAGGGCGCGGCTATGGCTACACCTTC	CASSLAPTGRGYGYTF
TRBV18	16	TRBD2	TRBJ2-3	.	TGTGCCAGCTCACTCGGAGCGGGAGTGGGCCCAGATACGCAGTATTTT	CASSLGAGVGPDTQYF
TRBV4-1	16	TRBD1	TRBJ2-1	.	TGCGCCAGCAGCGGCCAACAGGGGTCCTCCTACAATGAGCAGTTCTTC	CASSGQQGSSYNEQFF
TRBV7-9	14	.	TRBJ2-3	.	TGTGCCAGCAGCCGGAACAGGGTTCCAGATACGCAGTATTTT	CASSRNRVPDTQYF
TRBV5-1	14	.	TRBJ2-1	.	TGCGCCAGCAGCTTGTACGGGGGGCCAAATGAGCAGTTCTTC	CASSLYGGPNEQFF
TRBV6-8	15	TRBD1	TRBJ2-7	once	TGTGCCAGCATTCCACCATTGGACAGGGGCTACGAGCAGTACTTC	CASIPPLDRGYEQYF
TRBV6-6	15	TRBD1	TRBJ2-5	.	TGTGCCACCCTAGGGACAGGGGGCGCGAAGGAGACCCAGTACTTC	CATLGTGGAKETQYF
TRBV5-6	12	.	TRBJ2-7	medium-sized	TGTGCCAGCAGCACCCACAGGGCCGAGCAGTACTTC	CASSTHRAEQYF
TRBV3-1/TRBV3-2	14	.	TRBJ1-1	.	TGTGCCAGCAGCCAAGAGCGGAGGGACACTGAAGCTTTCTTT	CASSQERRDTEAFF
TRBV5-4	14	.	TRBJ2-5	.	TGTGCCAGCAGCTGGTCCTCAGGCCAAGAGACCCAGTACTTC	CASSWSSGQETQYF
TRBV10-2	16	TRBD2	TRBJ2-1	.	TGCGCCAGCAGATTCGACTTGACTAGCGGGACCAATGAGCAGTTCTTC	CASRFDLTSGTNEQFF
TRBV5-1	14	.	TRBJ2-7	once	TGCGCCAGCAGCTTTTCTGCGGGCTACAACGAGCAGTACTTC	CASSFSAGYNEQYF
TRBV27	16	TRBD2	TRBJ2-1	.	TGTGCCAGCATCAAACGTAGCGGGGGAGCCTGGGATGAGCAGTTCTTC	CASIKRSGGAWDEQFF
TRBV5-1	14	TRBD1	TRBJ2-3	.	TGCGCCAGCAGCGGGACAGGAAGAACAGATACGCAGTATTTT	CASSGTGRTDTQYF
TRBV12-3/TRBV12-4	12	.	TRBJ1-1	few	TGTGCCAGCAGGCAGGGTAACACTGAAGCTTTCTTT	CASRQGNTEAFF
TRBV4-3	17	.	TRBJ1-3	.	TGCGCCAGCAGCCAAGAGGCGGGATTATACTCTGGAAACACCATATATTTT	CASSQEAGLYSGNTIYF
TRBV6-6	18	TRBD1	TRBJ1-3	.	TGTGCCAGCAGTCGCCTCGGGACAGGGAGTCGTTCCGGAAACACCATATATTTT	CASSRLGTGSRSGNTIYF
TRBV4-3	15	.	TRBJ2-7	.	TGCGCCAGCAGCCAAGAAGATGAAGAGACCTACGAGCAGTACTTC	CASSQEDEETYEQYF
TRBV12-3/TRBV12-4	13	.	TRBJ1-1	.	TGTGCCAGCAGTCCCCTAACGAACACTGAAGCTTTCTTT	CASSPLTNTEAFF
TRBV6-5	13	.	TRBJ1-2	once	TGTGCCAGCAGGACACGGGGGAACTATGGCTACACCTTC	CASRTRGNYGYTF
TRBV5-1	15	.	TRBJ1-4	.	TGCGCCAGCAGCGAGATGGGGGCGGGTAGGGAAAAACTGTTTTTT	CASSEMGAGREKLFF
TRBV5-1	14	TRBD1	TRBJ1-1	.	TGCGCCAGCAGCTTGGTGGAGACAGGGTATGAAGCTTTCTTT	CASSLVETGYEAFF
TRBV11-3	14	.	TRBJ2-7	.	TGTGCCAGCAGCTTAGTGTTGGACTTCCACGAGCAGTACTTC	CASSLVLDFHEQYF
TRBV19	14	TRBD1	TRBJ1-2	.	TGTGCCAGTAGTGTGACAGGGGTCGGCTATGGCTACACCTTC	CASSVTGVGYGYTF
TRBV6-5	11	.	TRBJ1-1	.	TGTGCCAGCAGGACAGATGGTGAAGCTTTCTTT	CASRTDGEAFF
TRBV7-3	18	TRBD1	TRBJ2-5	.	TGTGCCAGCAGCTTAGTCGGTCCACAGGGGAACAAGAAGGAGACCCAGTACTTC	CASSLVGPQGNKKETQYF